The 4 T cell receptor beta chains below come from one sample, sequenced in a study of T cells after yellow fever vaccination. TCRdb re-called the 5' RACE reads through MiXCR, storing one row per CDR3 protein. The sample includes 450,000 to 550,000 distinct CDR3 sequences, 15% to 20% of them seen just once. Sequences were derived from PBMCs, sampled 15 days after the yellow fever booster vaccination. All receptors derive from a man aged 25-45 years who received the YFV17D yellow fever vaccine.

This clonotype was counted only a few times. DNA for the CDR3: TGCGCCAGCAGCTTGGGTACATTACAGGCCAATGAGCAGTTCTTC. It encodes CASSLGTLQANEQFF. The V gene is TRBV5-1, the J gene TRBJ2-1; tentative D call: TRBD1 (5 bases). V shed 0 bases and J shed 6 bases, with 13 bases lying between them. Germline lookup yields CDR1 SGHRS and CDR2 YFSETQ. CDR3 length equals 15 residues.

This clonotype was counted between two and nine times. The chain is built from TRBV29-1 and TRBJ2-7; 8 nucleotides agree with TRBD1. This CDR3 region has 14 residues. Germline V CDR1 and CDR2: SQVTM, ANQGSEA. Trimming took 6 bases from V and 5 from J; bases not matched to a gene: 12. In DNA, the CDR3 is TGCAGCGTAAAACCGCCTGACAGGGGAAACGAGCAGTACTTC. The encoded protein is CSVKPPDRGNEQYF.

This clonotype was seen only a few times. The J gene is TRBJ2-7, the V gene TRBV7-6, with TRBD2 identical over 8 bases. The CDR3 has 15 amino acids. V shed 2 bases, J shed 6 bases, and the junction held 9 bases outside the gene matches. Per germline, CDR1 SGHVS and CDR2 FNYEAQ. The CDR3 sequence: CASSLLSSGSPEQYF. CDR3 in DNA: TGTGCCAGCAGCTTACTGTCTAGCGGGTCTCCCGAGCAGTACTTC.

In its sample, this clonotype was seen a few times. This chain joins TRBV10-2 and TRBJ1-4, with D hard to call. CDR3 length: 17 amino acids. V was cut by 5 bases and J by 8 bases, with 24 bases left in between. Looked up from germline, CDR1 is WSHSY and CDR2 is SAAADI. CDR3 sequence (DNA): TGCGCCAGCAGTACCGCTCACCGGGCTCCCGGTGGGGAAAAACTGTTTTTT. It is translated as CASSTAHRAPGGEKLFF.